A single sample is the source of the 22 T cell receptor beta chains below, sequenced in a study of T cell responses to AZD1222 COVID-19 vaccine. The method was immunoSEQ multiplex PCR; TCRdb's version includes in-frame clones alone and lacks a portion of them. The profile shows over 80,000 clones, more than 80% of them singletons. The sample consisted of peripheral blood, taken on day 0 of AZD1222 vaccination. These receptors were collected from an adult in good health.

The genes are TRBV15 and TRBJ1-5, with D unresolved. Germline CDR1 LNHNV, CDR2 YYDKDF (reference sequence). The CDR3 is 13 amino acids. V was clipped by 0 bases and J by 5 bases, with 5 bases between them. The CDR3 DNA follows: TGTGCCACCAGCAGAGACGGGGATCAGCCCCAGCATTTT. Residues: CATSRDGDQPQHF.

The chain carries TRBV15 and TRBJ2-1; 8 nucleotides match TRBD2. The CDR3 covers 19 residues. Germline CDR1 LNHNV, CDR2 YYDKDF (reference sequence). V was clipped by 6 bases and J by 0 bases; unmatched bases: 16. CDR3 nucleotides: TGTGCCACCAGGATAGCGGGAAGGGACTTATTGAGCTCCTACAATGAGCAGTTCTTC. It translates to CATRIAGRDLLSSYNEQFF.

The rearrangement joins TRBV2 to TRBJ2-7, with D hard to call. The CDR3 spans 12 residues. Germline V CDR1 and CDR2: SNHLY, FYNNEI. V gave up 1 base and J gave up 6 bases, with 7 bases separating them. The CDR3 sequence is CASSEVSLEQYF. Written as DNA, the CDR3 is TGTGCCAGCAGTGAAGTTTCTCTCGAGCAGTACTTC.

This clone was detected once. This sequence joins TRBV7-2 and TRBJ2-3; 10 positions match TRBD1. The CDR3 sequence is 17 residues long. Germline assignment: CDR1 SGHTA and CDR2 FQGNSA. Losses at the gene ends were 4 bases for V and 3 bases for J; bases not matched to a gene: 10. CDR3 protein: CASSSSSGQGLTDTQYF. CDR3 nucleotide sequence: TGTGCCAGCAGCTCCTCCTCGGGACAGGGGTTAACAGATACGCAGTATTTT.

The chain recombines TRBV7-6 with TRBJ2-3; 12 bases fit TRBD2. The CDR3 sequence is 14 residues long. After removal of 5 bases from V and 5 bases from J, the junction contained 2 bases not matched to a gene. The V gene's germline CDR1 is SGHVS and CDR2 FNYEAQ. The DNA of the CDR3 is TGTGCCAGCAGCCTGGGACTAGCGGGAGATACGCAGTATTTT. It translates to CASSLGLAGDTQYF.

The genes are TRBV19 and TRBJ1-2; 9 bases agree with TRBD1. This CDR3 comprises 15 residues. Germline trimming cut 7 bases from V and 3 bases from J; bases unmatched to any gene: 9. CDR1 LNHDA and CDR2 SQIVND come from the germline V gene (reference sequence). The CDR3 region is CASTPDRQGDYGYTF. The CDR3 DNA sequence: TGTGCCAGTACTCCCGACCGACAGGGGGACTATGGCTACACCTTC.

The chain combines TRBV10-3 with TRBJ1-4; TRBD1 is a possible D gene (5 bases). Germline V gene sequence: CDR1 ENHRY, CDR2 SYGVKD. Trimming stripped 2 bases from V and 6 bases from J, with 10 bases between. This CDR3 has 14 amino acids. This CDR3 reads CAISEVLGDEKLFF. The CDR3 bases are TGTGCCATCAGTGAGGTTTTGGGGGATGAAAAACTGTTTTTT.

The J gene is TRBJ2-3, the V gene TRBV7-9, with 7 bases that match TRBD1. The CDR3 covers 17 residues. With V trimmed by 0 bases and J by 6 bases, 12 bases remained unmatched. From germline, CDR1 is SEHNR and CDR2 FQNEAQ (reference sequence). The CDR3 DNA sequence: TGTGCCAGCAGCTTAGCGATGTACAGGGGTCTTGAGGATACGCAGTATTTT. This encodes CASSLAMYRGLEDTQYF. Complete variable domain (other parts from reference TRBV7-9 and TRBJ2-3): DTGVSQNPRHKITKRGQNVTFRCDPISEHNRLYWYRQTLGQGPEFLTYFQNEAQLEKSRLLSDRFSAERPKGSFSTLEIQRTEQGDSAMYLCASSLAMYRGLEDTQYFGPGTRLTVL.

The CDR3 region is CASSPKDGKNQPQHF. CDR3 coding DNA: TGTGCCAGCAGCCCTAAGGACGGCAAGAATCAGCCCCAGCATTTT. This chain connects TRBV6-7 to TRBJ1-5; D unclear. TRBV6-7 is placed among ORFs of uncertain function. Trimming stripped 6 bases from V and 4 bases from J, with 16 bases between. There are 15 residues in the CDR3.

The rearrangement uses TRBV27 and TRBJ1-5; TRBD1 matches at 8 bases. The CDR3 covers 16 residues. V gave up 2 bases and J gave up 0 bases; unmatched junction bases: 3. Germline V CDR1 and CDR2: MNHEY, SMNVEV (reference sequence). The CDR3 region is CASSLAGGLSNQPQHF. The DNA for the CDR3 is TGTGCCAGCAGTTTAGCAGGGGGCCTTAGCAATCAGCCCCAGCATTTT.

V usage is TRBV6-1 and J usage is TRBJ2-7, with TRBD2 as a possible D gene (6 bases). V lost 2 bases to trimming and J lost 0 bases, with 11 bases between them. CDR1 MNHNS and CDR2 SASEGT come from the germline V gene. The CDR3 runs 15 residues. The CDR3 here is CASSELAVRSYEQYF. The CDR3 DNA sequence: TGTGCCAGCAGTGAATTAGCGGTCCGCTCCTACGAGCAGTACTTC.

The V call is TRBV28, the J call TRBJ1-5; D is perhaps TRBD1 (6 bases). V lost 2 bases and J lost 2, with 13 bases in between. The CDR3 totals 16 residues. Per the germline V gene, CDR1 is MDHEN and CDR2 is SYDVKM. This CDR3 reads CASSLTPPGGNQPQHF. The CDR3 region has the DNA TGTGCCAGCAGTTTAACCCCTCCAGGGGGCAATCAGCCCCAGCATTTT.

The rearrangement uses TRBV5-1 and TRBJ2-2; the match to TRBD2 covers 14 bases. The CDR3 extends over 15 amino acids. V trimming: 3 bases; J trimming: 7 bases; junction bases outside the gene matches: 2. The germline V gene encodes CDR1 SGHRS and CDR2 YFSETQ. Written as DNA, the CDR3 is TGCGCCAGCAGCTCGGGACTAGCGGGAGTCGGGGAGCTGTTTTTT. Its translation is CASSSGLAGVGELFF. The whole variable domain, remainder taken from reference TRBV5-1 and TRBJ2-2, is KAGVTQTPRYLIKTRGQQVTLSCSPISGHRSVSWYQQTPGQGLQFLFEYFSETQRNKGNFPGRFSGRQFSNSRSEMNVSTLELGDSALYLCASSSGLAGVGELFFGEGSRLTVL.

This clone was seen only once. The chain couples TRBV7-9 to TRBJ1-2, with 8 nucleotides matching TRBD1. Trimming removed 5 bases from V and 4 bases from J; junction bases left unmatched: 9. Per germline, CDR1 SEHNR and CDR2 FQNEAQ (reference sequence). CDR3 length: 15 residues. The chain's CDR3 is CASSRLDREVYGYTF. The CDR3 region has the DNA TGTGCCAGCAGCCGGCTGGACAGGGAAGTCTATGGCTACACCTTC.

This rearrangement joins TRBV6-5 to TRBJ1-6; 9 bases fit TRBD1. From germline, CDR1 is MNHEY and CDR2 SVGAGI. The trim removed 8 bases at V and 7 bases at J, leaving 9 bases unmatched. This CDR3 has 15 residues. The CDR3 region has the DNA TGTGCCAGCCTCACAGGGGGCGCTGGGAATTCACCCCTCCACTTT. This sequence encodes CASLTGGAGNSPLHF.

The rearrangement links TRBV30 to TRBJ1-1; D is perhaps TRBD1 (6 bases). V lost 0 bases, J lost 4 bases, and 12 bases lay in between. CDR3 length: 14 amino acids. The germline V gene has CDR1 GTSNPN and CDR2 SVGIG (reference sequence). CDR3 protein: CAWSVEGGGTEAFF. The CDR3 nucleotides read TGTGCCTGGAGTGTAGAAGGGGGTGGCACTGAAGCTTTCTTT.

This chain links TRBV6-6 with TRBJ1-5; D unresolved. The CDR3 sequence is 13 residues long. The V gene's germline CDR1 is MNHNY and CDR2 SVGAGI (reference sequence). V lost 5 bases, J lost 6 bases, and 11 bases lay in between. The CDR3 here is CASSKSSIQPQHF. The CDR3 DNA reads as TGTGCCAGCAGTAAATCCTCGATTCAGCCCCAGCATTTT.

The chain couples TRBV7-6 to TRBJ2-7; tentatively, D is TRBD1 (6 bases). The CDR3 has 16 residues. V was cut by 5 bases and J by 2 bases, with 19 bases left in between. Per germline, CDR1 SGHVS and CDR2 FNYEAQ. CDR3 DNA sequence: TGTGCCAGCAGCCCCCGAGGCGGACAGATTGCCTACGAGCAGTACTTC. Translating gives CASSPRGGQIAYEQYF.

This clone has a single count. This chain links TRBV6-5 with TRBJ1-4; TRBD1 agrees at 7 bases. CDR3 length: 16 residues. The germline gives CDR1 MNHEY, CDR2 SVGAGI. The V segment lost 2 bases and the J segment 8 bases; nucleotides outside the gene matches: 11. For the CDR3, the DNA is TGTGCCAGCAGTTACGCGACAGGGAGGTTAGGCGAAAAACTGTTTTTT. Amino acid sequence: CASSYATGRLGEKLFF.

This clone has only a few counts. V gene TRBV5-1 combines with J gene TRBJ1-2; TRBD1 is a possible D gene (6 bases). The length of the CDR3 is 15 residues. Germline V CDR1 and CDR2: SGHRS, YFSETQ. The V and J ends lost 4 bases and 0 bases respectively, with 13 bases between them. DNA of the CDR3: TGCGCCAGCAGCCTTGGGACAAGCTCTAACTATGGCTACACCTTC. Amino acid sequence: CASSLGTSSNYGYTF.

The V gene is TRBV7-9, the J gene TRBJ1-4; D might be TRBD1 (6 bases). The CDR3 has 14 residues. Germline V gives CDR1 SEHNR, CDR2 FQNEAQ (reference sequence). With 10 bases removed from V and 3 bases from J, the gap between germline ends came to 15 bases. The CDR3 here is CATSGRTANEKLFF. CDR3 nucleotides: TGTGCCACCTCCGGAAGGACAGCTAATGAAAAACTGTTTTTT. The variable domain in full, completed from reference TRBV7-9 and TRBJ1-4, reads DTGVSQNPRHKITKRGQNVTFRCDPISEHNRLYWYRQTLGQGPEFLTYFQNEAQLEKSRLLSDRFSAERPKGSFSTLEIQRTEQGDSAMYLCATSGRTANEKLFFGSGTQLSVL.

J is TRBJ2-5 and V is TRBV11-1; D is uncertain. Germline CDR1 reads SGHAT; CDR2 reads FQDESV (reference sequence). The V gene lost 5 bases and the J gene lost 4 bases, with 17 bases spanning the gap. There are 15 residues in the CDR3. DNA for the CDR3: TGTGCCAGCAGCCCTAGGGCGGAAAAGGGAGAGACCCAGTACTTC. It yields the protein CASSPRAEKGETQYF.